This TCR beta chain was captured in a study of response to subunit inactivated influenza vaccine. One entry per CDR3 protein, called by TCRdb with MiXCR from the RT-PCR reads. Of hundreds of thousands of distinct CDR3 sequences in the sample, more than 15% were seen once. Whole-study results and caveats: Researchers suggested that each seasonal influenza vaccination recruits few new T cells.

This clonotype showed up just a few times. Antigen unknown. This CDR3 comprises 14 residues. The sample was PBMCs from blood, taken 12 days after vaccination. The sequence derives from a man in his fifties or sixties who received an inactivated influenza vaccine. V and J are TRBV21-1 and TRBJ1-5. TRBV21-1 is a known pseudogene. The CDR3 reads CASSRGLGGQPQHF. Written as DNA, the CDR3 is TGTGCCAGCAGCCGCGGGCTGGGAGGTCAGCCCCAGCATTTT.